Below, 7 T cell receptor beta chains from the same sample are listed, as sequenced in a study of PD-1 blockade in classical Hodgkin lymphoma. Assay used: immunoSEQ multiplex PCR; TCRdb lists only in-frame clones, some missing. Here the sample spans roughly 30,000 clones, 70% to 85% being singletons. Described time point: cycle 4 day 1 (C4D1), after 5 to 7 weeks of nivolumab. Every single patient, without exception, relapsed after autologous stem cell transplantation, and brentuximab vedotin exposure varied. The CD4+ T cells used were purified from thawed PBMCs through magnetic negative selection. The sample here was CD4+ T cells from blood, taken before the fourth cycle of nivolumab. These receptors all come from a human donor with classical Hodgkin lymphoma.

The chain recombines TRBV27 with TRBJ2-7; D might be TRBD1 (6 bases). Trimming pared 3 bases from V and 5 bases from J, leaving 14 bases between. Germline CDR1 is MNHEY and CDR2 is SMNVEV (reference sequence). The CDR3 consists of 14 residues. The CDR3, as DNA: TGTGCCAGCAGTTTCCGACAGGCAGGGGACGAGCAGTACTTC. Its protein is CASSFRQAGDEQYF.

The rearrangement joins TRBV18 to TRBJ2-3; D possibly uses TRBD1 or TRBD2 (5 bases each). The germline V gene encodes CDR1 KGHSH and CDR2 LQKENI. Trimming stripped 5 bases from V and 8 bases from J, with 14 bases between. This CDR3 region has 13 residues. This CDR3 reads CASSSSGTATQYF. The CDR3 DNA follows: TGTGCCAGCTCATCCTCCGGGACGGCTACGCAGTATTTT.

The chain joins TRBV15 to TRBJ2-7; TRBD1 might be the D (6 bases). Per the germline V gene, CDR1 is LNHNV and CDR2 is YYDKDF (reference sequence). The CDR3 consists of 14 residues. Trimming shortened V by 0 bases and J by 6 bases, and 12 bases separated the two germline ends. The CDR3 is CATSRDAGEGEQYF. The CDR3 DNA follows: TGTGCCACCAGCAGAGATGCAGGGGAAGGCGAGCAGTACTTC.

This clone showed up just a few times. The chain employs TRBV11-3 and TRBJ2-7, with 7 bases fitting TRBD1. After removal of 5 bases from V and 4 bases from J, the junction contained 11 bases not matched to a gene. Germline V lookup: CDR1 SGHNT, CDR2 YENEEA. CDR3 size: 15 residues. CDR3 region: CASSPSGTDFYEQYF. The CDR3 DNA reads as TGTGCCAGCAGCCCTTCCGGGACAGACTTTTACGAGCAGTACTTC.

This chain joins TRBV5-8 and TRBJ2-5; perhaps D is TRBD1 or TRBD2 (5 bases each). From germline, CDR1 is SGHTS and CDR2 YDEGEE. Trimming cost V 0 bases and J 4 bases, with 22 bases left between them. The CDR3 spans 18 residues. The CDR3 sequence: CASSLGLGLQGTGETQYF. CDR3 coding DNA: TGTGCCAGCAGCTTGGGGCTGGGCTTACAAGGGACCGGAGAGACCCAGTACTTC.

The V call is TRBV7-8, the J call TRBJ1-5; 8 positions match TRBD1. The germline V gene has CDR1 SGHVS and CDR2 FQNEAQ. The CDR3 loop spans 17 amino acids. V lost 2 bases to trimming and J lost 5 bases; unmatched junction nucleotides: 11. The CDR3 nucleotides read TGTGCCAGCAGCTTAAGGCCCGACAGGGGAGGGGATCAGCCCCAGCATTTT. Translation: CASSLRPDRGGDQPQHF.

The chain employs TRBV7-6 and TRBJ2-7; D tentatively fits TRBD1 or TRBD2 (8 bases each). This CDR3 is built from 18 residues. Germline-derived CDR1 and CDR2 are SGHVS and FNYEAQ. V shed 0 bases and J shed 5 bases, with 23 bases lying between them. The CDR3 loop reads CASSLAREEQGGLHEQYF. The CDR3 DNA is TGTGCCAGCAGCTTAGCGCGGGAGGAACAGGGGGGCCTCCACGAGCAGTACTTC.